The 7 T cell receptor beta chains given below trace back to one sample, sequenced in a study of T cell repertoires in cytomegalovirus infection. TCRdb reanalysed the reads using MiXCR and keeps one entry per CDR3 protein. The sample lists around 530,000 distinct CDR3 sequences, around 27% occurring once. Material for sequencing was PBMCs. The receptors were gathered from a human donor in good health (CMV status not recorded). Some clones in this sample may be carry-over from other donors' samples.

In this sample, this clonotype turned up a few times. V and J are TRBV12-3 or TRBV12-4 and TRBJ1-1; 7 bases match TRBD1. This CDR3 comprises 15 residues. V was pared by 5 bases and J by 4 bases, with 10 bases of the junction left unmatched. The CDR3: CASSLQGRGVTEAFF. The CDR3 region has the DNA TGTGCCAGCAGTCTCCAGGGCAGGGGGGTCACTGAAGCTTTCTTT.

The chain employs TRBV29-1 and TRBJ2-7; weak D call: TRBD2 (5 bases). The germline gives CDR1 SQVTM, CDR2 ANQGSEA. CDR3 length: 13 residues. The V gene lost 1 base and the J gene lost 7 bases, with 14 bases spanning the gap. The CDR3 is CSVEARETSEQYF. In DNA, the CDR3 is TGCAGCGTTGAAGCAAGGGAGACCTCAGAGCAGTACTTC.

This clonotype appeared many times. The chain uses TRBV7-2 and TRBJ2-2, with 12 bases that match TRBD1. The CDR3 is 17 residues long. V was clipped by 5 bases and J by 6 bases; unmatched bases: 10. Germline loops: CDR1 SGHTA, CDR2 FQGNSA. CDR3 nucleotides: TGTGCCAGCAGCCCGACCCGGGACAGGGGGCGTTCCGGGGAGCTGTTTTTT. Translating it yields CASSPTRDRGRSGELFF.

This sequence joins TRBV11-2 and TRBJ2-2; 14 nucleotides line up with TRBD2. Looked up from germline, CDR1 is SGHAT and CDR2 is FQNNGV. The CDR3 has 15 amino acids. With V trimmed by 10 bases and J by 5 bases, 6 bases remained unmatched. CDR3 coding DNA: TGTGCCACCGGGACTAGCGGGAGAATAACCGGGGAGCTGTTTTTT. It specifies CATGTSGRITGELFF.

The chain is built from TRBV20-1 and TRBJ1-1, with unresolved D. The CDR3 contains 12 residues. Germline lookup yields CDR1 DFQATT and CDR2 SNEGSKA (reference sequence). Trimming cost V 6 bases and J 2 bases, with 10 bases left between them. The CDR3 DNA reads as TGCAGTGCCGGGCCCGCTAACACTGAAGCTTTCTTT. It encodes CSAGPANTEAFF.

This sequence joins TRBV10-3 and TRBJ2-1; 9 positions agree with TRBD1. The germline V gene has CDR1 ENHRY and CDR2 SYGVKD. The CDR3 has 13 residues. V dropped 10 bases and J dropped 9; count of bases not matched to a gene: 10. The CDR3 DNA sequence: TGTGCCAGCGCCCGGGACAGGGACAGTGAGCAGTTCTTC. Translation gives CASARDRDSEQFF.

This clonotype has a handful of counts. This chain joins TRBV12-3 or TRBV12-4 and TRBJ2-1; 9 bases are shared with TRBD1. V shed 1 base and J 7 bases; nucleotides not matched to a gene: 5. The CDR3 totals 15 residues. The CDR3 sequence is CASSLGDRALNEQFF. DNA of the CDR3: TGTGCCAGCAGTTTAGGGGACAGGGCTCTGAATGAGCAGTTCTTC.